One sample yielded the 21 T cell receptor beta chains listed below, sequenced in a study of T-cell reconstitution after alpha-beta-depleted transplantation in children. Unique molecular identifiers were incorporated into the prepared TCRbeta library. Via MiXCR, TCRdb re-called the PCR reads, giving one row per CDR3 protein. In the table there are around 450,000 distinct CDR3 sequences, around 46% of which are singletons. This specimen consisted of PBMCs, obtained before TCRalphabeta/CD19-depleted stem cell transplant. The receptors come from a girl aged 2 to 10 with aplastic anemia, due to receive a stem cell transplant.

Written as DNA, the CDR3 is TGTGCCAGCAGTGACTCTGGGGATGCGCCCAACGAGCAGTTCTTC. This encodes CASSDSGDAPNEQFF. The chain joins TRBV6-4 to TRBJ2-1; no clear D. The CDR3 is 15 amino acids. CDR1 and CDR2 (germline): MRHNA, SNTAGT. The V end lost 0 bases, the J end lost 10 bases, and 16 bases lay between the germline ends.

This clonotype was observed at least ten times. In DNA, the CDR3 is TGCAGTGCTAAAGAGCTCCTAGATTACAATGAGCAGTTCTTC. This sequence encodes CSAKELLDYNEQFF. The J gene is TRBJ2-1, the V gene TRBV20-1; no definite D call. Germline V gene data show CDR1 as DFQATT and CDR2 as SNEGSKA (reference sequence). The length of the CDR3 is 14 residues. With 4 bases removed from V and 4 bases from J, the gap between germline ends came to 14 bases.

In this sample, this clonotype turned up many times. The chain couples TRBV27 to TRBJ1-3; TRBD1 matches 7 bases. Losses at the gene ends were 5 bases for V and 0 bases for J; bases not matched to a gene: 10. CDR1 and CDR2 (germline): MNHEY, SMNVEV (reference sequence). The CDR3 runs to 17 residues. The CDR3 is CASSPHWTGPSGNTIYF. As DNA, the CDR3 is TGTGCCAGCAGTCCGCACTGGACAGGCCCCTCTGGAAACACCATATATTTT.

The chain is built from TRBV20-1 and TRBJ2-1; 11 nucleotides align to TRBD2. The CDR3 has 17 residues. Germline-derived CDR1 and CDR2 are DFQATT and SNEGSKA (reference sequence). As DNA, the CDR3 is TGCTGTGTACCACCTCGGGCTAGCGGGAGGTCCTACAATGAGCAGTTCTTC. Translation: CCVPPRASGRSYNEQFF.

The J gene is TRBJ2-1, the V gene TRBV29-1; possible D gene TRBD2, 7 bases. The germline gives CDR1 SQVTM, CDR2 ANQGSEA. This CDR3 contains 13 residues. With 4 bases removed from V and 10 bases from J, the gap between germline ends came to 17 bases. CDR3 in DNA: TGCAGCGTTGGGGTAAGGGGGGGTCAGGAGCAGTTCTTC. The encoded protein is CSVGVRGGQEQFF.

This CDR3 is CASTRWTPGDTQYF. The CDR3 bases are TGTGCCAGCACTCGATGGACCCCTGGGGATACGCAGTATTTT. This chain joins TRBV12-3 or TRBV12-4 and TRBJ2-3; no clear D gene. V was pared by 7 bases and J by 6 bases, with 17 bases between. CDR3 length equals 14 residues.

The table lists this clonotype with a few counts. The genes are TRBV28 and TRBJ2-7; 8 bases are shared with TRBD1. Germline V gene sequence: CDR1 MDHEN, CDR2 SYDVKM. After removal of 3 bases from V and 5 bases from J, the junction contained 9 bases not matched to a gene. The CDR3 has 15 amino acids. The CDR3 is CASSFKTGVFHEQYF. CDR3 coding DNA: TGTGCCAGCAGTTTTAAGACAGGGGTTTTCCACGAGCAGTACTTC.

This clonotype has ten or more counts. The chain's CDR3 is CSSQQVEQFF. The CDR3 DNA is TGCAGCTCGCAGCAGGTTGAGCAGTTCTTC. The chain couples TRBV29-1 to TRBJ2-1; D remains unclear. V was clipped by 8 bases and J by 9 bases, with 11 bases between them. The CDR3 is made up of 10 amino acids. Germline loops: CDR1 SQVTM, CDR2 ANQGSEA.

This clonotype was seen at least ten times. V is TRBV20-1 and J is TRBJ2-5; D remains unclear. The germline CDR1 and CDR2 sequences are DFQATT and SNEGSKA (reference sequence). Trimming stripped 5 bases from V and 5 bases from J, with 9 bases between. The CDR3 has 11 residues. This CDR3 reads CSAHQGETQYF. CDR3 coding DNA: TGCAGTGCTCATCAAGGGGAGACCCAGTACTTC.

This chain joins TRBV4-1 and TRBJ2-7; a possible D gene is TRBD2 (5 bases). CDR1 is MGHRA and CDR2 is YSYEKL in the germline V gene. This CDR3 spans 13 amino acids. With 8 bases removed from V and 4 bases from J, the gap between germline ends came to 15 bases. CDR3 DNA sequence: TGCGCCAGCGGCTTGGGGAGTGTTTACGAGCAGTACTTC. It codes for CASGLGSVYEQYF.

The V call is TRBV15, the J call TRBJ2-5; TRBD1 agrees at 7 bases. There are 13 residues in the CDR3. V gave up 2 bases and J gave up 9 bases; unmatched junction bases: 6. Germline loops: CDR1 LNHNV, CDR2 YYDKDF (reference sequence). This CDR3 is CATSRQQGWAQYF. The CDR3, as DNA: TGTGCCACCAGCAGACAACAGGGGTGGGCCCAGTACTTC.

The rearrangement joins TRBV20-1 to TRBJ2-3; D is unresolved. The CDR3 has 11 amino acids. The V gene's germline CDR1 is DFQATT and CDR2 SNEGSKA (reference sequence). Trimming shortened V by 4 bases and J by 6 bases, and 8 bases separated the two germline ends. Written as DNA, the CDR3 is TGCAGTGCTATCGAGAGGGATACGCAGTATTTT. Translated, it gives CSAIERDTQYF.

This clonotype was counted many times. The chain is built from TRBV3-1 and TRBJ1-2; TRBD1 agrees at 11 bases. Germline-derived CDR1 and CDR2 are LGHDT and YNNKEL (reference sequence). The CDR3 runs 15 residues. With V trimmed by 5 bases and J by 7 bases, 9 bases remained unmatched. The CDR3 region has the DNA TGTGCCAGCAGCGGCCGGGACAGGGGGATAGGTGGCTACACCTTC. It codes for CASSGRDRGIGGYTF.

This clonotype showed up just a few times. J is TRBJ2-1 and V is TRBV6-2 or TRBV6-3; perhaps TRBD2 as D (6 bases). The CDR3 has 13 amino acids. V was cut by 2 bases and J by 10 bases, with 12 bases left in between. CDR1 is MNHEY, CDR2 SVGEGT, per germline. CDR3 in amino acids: CASSYQSAGEQFF. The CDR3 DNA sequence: TGTGCCAGCAGTTACCAGTCCGCGGGAGAGCAGTTCTTC.

In DNA, the CDR3 is TGCGCCAGCAGTGAGGACCGGGAGACCCAGTACTTC. It encodes CASSEDRETQYF. V and J are TRBV10-2 and TRBJ2-5; D is undetermined. Germline CDR1 WSHSY, CDR2 SAAADI. V was cut by 2 bases and J by 5 bases, with 6 bases left in between. The CDR3 totals 12 residues.

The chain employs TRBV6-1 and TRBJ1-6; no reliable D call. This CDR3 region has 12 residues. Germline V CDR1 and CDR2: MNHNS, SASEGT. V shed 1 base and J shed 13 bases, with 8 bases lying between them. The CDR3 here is CASSEGTKPLHF. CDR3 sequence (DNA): TGTGCCAGCAGTGAAGGAACCAAGCCCCTCCACTTT.

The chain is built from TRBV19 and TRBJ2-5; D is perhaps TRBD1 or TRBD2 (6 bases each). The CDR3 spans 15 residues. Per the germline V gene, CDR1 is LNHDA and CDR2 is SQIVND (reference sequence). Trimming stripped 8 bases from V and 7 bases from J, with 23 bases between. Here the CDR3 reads CASPPRGLEDGTQYF. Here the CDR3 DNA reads TGTGCCAGTCCTCCCCGGGGGCTCGAGGATGGGACCCAGTACTTC.

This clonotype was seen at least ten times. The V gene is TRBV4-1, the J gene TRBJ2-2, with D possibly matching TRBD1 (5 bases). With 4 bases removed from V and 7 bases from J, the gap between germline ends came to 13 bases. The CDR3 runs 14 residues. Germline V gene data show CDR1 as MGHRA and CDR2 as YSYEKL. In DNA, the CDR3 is TGCGCCAGCAGCCTAGCACAGGCTGGCGGGGAGCTGTTTTTT. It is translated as CASSLAQAGGELFF.

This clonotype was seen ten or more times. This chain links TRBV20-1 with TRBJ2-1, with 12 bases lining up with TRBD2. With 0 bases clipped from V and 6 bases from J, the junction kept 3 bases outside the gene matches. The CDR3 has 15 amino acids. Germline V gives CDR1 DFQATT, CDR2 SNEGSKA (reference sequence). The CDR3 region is CSARDASGRANEQFF. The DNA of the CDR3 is TGCAGTGCTAGAGATGCTAGCGGGAGGGCCAATGAGCAGTTCTTC.

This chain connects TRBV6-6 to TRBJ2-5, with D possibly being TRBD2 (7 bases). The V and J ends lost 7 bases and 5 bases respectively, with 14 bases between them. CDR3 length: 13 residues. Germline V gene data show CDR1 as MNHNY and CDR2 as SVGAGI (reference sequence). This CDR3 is CASMARGAETQYF. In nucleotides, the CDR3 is TGTGCCAGCATGGCCCGGGGGGCCGAGACCCAGTACTTC.

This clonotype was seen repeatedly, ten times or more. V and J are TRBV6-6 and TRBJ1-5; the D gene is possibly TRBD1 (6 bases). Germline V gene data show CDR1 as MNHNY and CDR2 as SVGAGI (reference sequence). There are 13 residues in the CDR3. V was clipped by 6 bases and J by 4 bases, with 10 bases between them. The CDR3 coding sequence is TGTGCCAGCAGCCCTCAGGGGAATCAGCCCCAGCATTTT. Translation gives CASSPQGNQPQHF.